This T cell receptor (beta chain) is drawn from a study of read filtering for tumor transcriptome and immune sequencing (dated by TCRdb to 2018 to 2021). Background on the whole study: The cohort consisted of about 18 male and over twelve female patients, with a mean age of about 70 years and an age range of about 40 to 85. By revised international staging, eight or nine patients were R-ISS I, about 15 were R-ISS II and roughly 7 were R-ISS III. As a main aim, a read-filtering strategy for immune repertoire data was addressed, with the specific question being whether clonotypes supported by a single read should be removed. Per sample, about 3.5 to 11 million TCR-region mapped reads were obtained with IR-seq, compared with only about 80 to 1,400 with RNA-seq. After DNase treatment, whole-transcriptome libraries were prepared with the TruSeq RNA Access Library Prep Kit. Using the same bone marrow samples, the study ran both targeted immune repertoire sequencing and bulk whole-transcriptome sequencing and then compared the TCR repertoires from each method.

V has 5 bases trimmed and J has 8 bases trimmed; junction bases matching no gene number 6. CDR1 and CDR2 are read off the germline V gene as KGHDR and SFDVKD. The CDR3 has 14 amino acids, counting the end cysteine and phenylalanine. Only CDR3 DNA remains: 42 bases, in frame from the first base. Broad study findings and their caveats: Removing single-read clonotypes increased the correlation between IR-seq and RNA-seq shared clonotype proportions. Rather than purified T cells, the sorted CD138-negative fraction was a mixed bone marrow immune population. Compared with RNA-seq, IR-seq captured clonotypes at much greater depth and more reliably, and a smaller IR-seq throughput was enough to identify most of the shared clonotypes. In IR-seq, single-read clonotypes were approximately 80% of clonotypes but about 3.5% of total reads; in RNA-seq they were roughly 72% of clonotypes and less than 45% of reads.

Every patient had bone marrow sampled at the time of active disease. Bone marrow mononuclear cells were isolated by Ficoll-Hypaque density gradient centrifugation. Myeloma plasma cells were removed and CD138-negative cells were obtained by negative selection following labeling with CD138 magnetic microbeads on a MACS separator. Flow cytometry on an Attune NxT with CD138 antibodies was used to check the purity of the isolated cells. TRIzol reagent was used to extract total RNA, which was then quantified with a NanoDrop spectrophotometer. Paired RNA-seq and IR-seq were performed on each patient's CD138-negative bone marrow sample. In this sample, this clonotype turned up many times. The clone's antigen remains unknown. Base qualities were left out, and no much larger clone turns up one base away. Starting from 400 ng RNA, TCR libraries were constructed with the Immunoverse kit using molecular barcoded adaptors that cover the alpha/delta and beta/gamma chains. TCR library preparation used the same RNA that was used for transcriptome sequencing. Sequencing of TCR libraries was carried out on an Illumina HiSeq 4000 with 2 x 150 cycles. As for the original processing: With MiXCR, TCR reads were aligned to human V, D, J and C references and assembled into CDR3 clonotypes, with quality filtering and error correction included. Clonotype counts and gene usage diversity were analyzed with the tcR package in R. For inspection of raw mapping reads, RNA-seq reads were mapped by STAR aligner version 2.5.3a onto GRCh37 of the human genome. To test how sequencing depth affects detected clonotypes, IR-seq fastq files were randomly downsampled with Seqtk 1.3. Through fastp at Q25 and MiXCR, TCRdb rebuilt clones from the public reads, retaining in-frame beta chains. Rows merge per CDR3 protein into single entries with the most common DNA and genes. TCRdb, not the original authors, processed these V and J calls. This sample gives about 130,000 distinct CDR3 sequences in total; approximately 12% of them show up just once. The ten biggest clones cover 11% of the sample.

This sequence originates from a donor at least 40 years old with multiple myeloma. What was sequenced was a population of CD138-negative cells sorted from bone marrow. Sample cell subset or site, as interpreted from the label and publication: bone marrow mononuclear cells depleted of CD138+ plasma/myeloma cells by negative magnetic selection. The chain links TRBV24-1 with TRBJ2-1; 9 nucleotides in the junction match TRBD2. The CDR3 is CATSASGRKDEQFF. The bases are TGTGCCACCAGTGCGAGCGGGAGGAAAGATGAGCAGTTCTTC.